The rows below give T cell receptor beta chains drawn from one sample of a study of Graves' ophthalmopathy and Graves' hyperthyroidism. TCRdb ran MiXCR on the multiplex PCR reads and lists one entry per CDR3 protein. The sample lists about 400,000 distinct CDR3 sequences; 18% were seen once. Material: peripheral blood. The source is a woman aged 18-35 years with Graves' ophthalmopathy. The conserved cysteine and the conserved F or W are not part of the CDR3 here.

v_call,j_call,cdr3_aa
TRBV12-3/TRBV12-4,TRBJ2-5,ASSLPGAETQY
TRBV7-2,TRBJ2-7,ASSFSGPTSYEQY
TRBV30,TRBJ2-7,AWSSPSWVYEQY
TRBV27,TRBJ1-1,ASSPGLGTVEAF
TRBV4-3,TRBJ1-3,ASSQDRAVAGNTIY
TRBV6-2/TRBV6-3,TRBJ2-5,ATSTSGMRETQY
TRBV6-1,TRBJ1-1,ASREGRMNTEAF
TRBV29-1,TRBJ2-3,SVDSTLAGYSTDTQY
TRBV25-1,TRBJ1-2,ASSDPSRGGYYGYT
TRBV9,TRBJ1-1,ASSLGDSYNTEAF
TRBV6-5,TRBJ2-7,ASRRSASSYEQY
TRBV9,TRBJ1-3,ASSVGGSSGNTIY
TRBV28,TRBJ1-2,ASSLWGKSGYT
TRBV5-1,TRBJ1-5,ASSVGSNQPQH
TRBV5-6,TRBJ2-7,ASRSHPTNEQY
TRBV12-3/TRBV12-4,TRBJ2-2,ASSSRTGWTGELF
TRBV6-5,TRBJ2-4,ASSYSRMAKNIQY
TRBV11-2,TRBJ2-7,ASSPLASARTYEQY
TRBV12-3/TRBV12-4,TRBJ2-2,ASSPRDPIAGELF
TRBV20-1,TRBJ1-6,SAHQAGFYNSPLH
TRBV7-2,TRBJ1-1,ASYRGGMNTEAF
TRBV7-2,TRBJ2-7,ASSLEGNYEQY